The 14 T cell receptor beta chains in this list originate from one sample, sequenced in a study of cytomegalovirus exposure and HLA in healthy donors. PCR employed 60 Vbeta and 13 Jbeta primers. Method: immunoSEQ multiplex PCR; TCRdb's copy keeps in-frame clones and lacks some. The sample includes around 120,000 clones, 60% to 85% seen only once; the top ten take around 2.7%. The material sequenced was PBMCs. Receptor source: a woman aged 40 to 50 in good health and CMV-seropositive.

This chain connects TRBV5-1 to TRBJ1-1; D gene uncertain. The germline V gene encodes CDR1 SGHRS and CDR2 YFSETQ. The CDR3 length is 13 residues. V lost 2 bases and J 1 base, leaving 6 bases between the germline ends. The CDR3 DNA reads TGCGCCAGCAGCTTCAGGCAGAACACTGAAGCTTTCTTT. It specifies CASSFRQNTEAFF.

This clone was seen only once. V usage is TRBV7-2 and J usage is TRBJ1-5, with TRBD1 identical over 7 bases. Losses at the gene ends were 4 bases for V and 9 bases for J; bases not matched to a gene: 9. This CDR3 contains 14 residues. Germline V lookup: CDR1 SGHTA, CDR2 FQGNSA. Written as DNA, the CDR3 is TGTGCCAGCAGCTCACATACAGGGGTGCGGCCCCAGCATTTT. This encodes CASSSHTGVRPQHF.

V usage is TRBV9 and J usage is TRBJ2-2, with 7 positions matching TRBD1. Germline V CDR1 and CDR2: SGDLS, YYNGEE. This CDR3 is 16 amino acids long. V lost 0 bases, J lost 5 bases, and 7 bases stayed unmatched. CDR3 nucleotides: TGTGCCAGCAGCGTAGGAAGGGGGCCGGGGACCGGGGAGCTGTTTTTT. Its translation is CASSVGRGPGTGELFF.

The chain employs TRBV7-8 and TRBJ2-5, with a tentative D call TRBD2 (7 bases). This CDR3 has 16 residues. The germline CDR1 and CDR2 sequences are SGHVS and FQNEAQ. Trimming left V 2 bases short and J 1 base short, with 14 bases between. The CDR3 DNA is TGTGCCAGCAGCTTAATGGGGGGGGCCTTCCAAGAGACCCAGTACTTC. Its translation is CASSLMGGAFQETQYF.

In regard to this clone: This sample also contains other DNA sequences that code for the same CDR3. The V gene is TRBV5-1, the J gene TRBJ1-6; 7 bases are a match to TRBD1. Losses at the gene ends were 4 bases for V and 5 bases for J; bases not matched to a gene: 3. The CDR3 spans 14 residues. Germline-derived CDR1 and CDR2 are SGHRS and YFSETQ. The CDR3 coding sequence is TGCGCCAGCAGCCTAGGGACAGATAATTCACCCCTCCACTTT. It is translated as CASSLGTDNSPLHF.

This chain joins TRBV18 and TRBJ2-1; D is perhaps TRBD2 (6 bases). This CDR3 spans 16 amino acids. V dropped 3 bases and J dropped 0 bases, with 12 bases sitting between them. Germline values: CDR1 KGHSH, CDR2 LQKENI. CDR3 nucleotide sequence: TGTGCCAGCTCACCCCTGACTAGGAGCTCCTACAATGAGCAGTTCTTC. This sequence encodes CASSPLTRSSYNEQFF.

This clone was seen more than once but under ten times. This chain uses TRBV11-2 with TRBJ1-5; 9 bases are shared with TRBD1. The CDR3 contains 14 residues. The J segment lost 7 bases and the V segment lost 5 bases, leaving 6 bases of the junction unmatched. Germline V gene data show CDR1 as SGHAT and CDR2 as FQNNGV. The CDR3 DNA reads TGTGCCAGCAGCGCACAGGGGGCTCAGCAGCCCCAGCATTTT. This translates into CASSAQGAQQPQHF.

The V call is TRBV5-4, the J call TRBJ2-7, with 10 bases fitting TRBD1. Germline CDR1 reads SGHNT; CDR2 reads YYREEE (reference sequence). This CDR3 comprises 15 residues. Unmatched junction bases numbered 6, after V lost 4 bases and J lost 2 bases. The CDR3 sequence is CASSPGTGETYEQYF. The CDR3 DNA reads as TGTGCCAGCAGCCCCGGGACAGGGGAAACCTACGAGCAGTACTTC.

This chain connects TRBV2 to TRBJ2-5; D perhaps matches TRBD2 (6 bases). This CDR3 comprises 18 residues. The V gene's germline CDR1 is SNHLY and CDR2 FYNNEI. Trimming removed 0 bases at V and 4 bases at J, with 21 bases between. CDR3 loop: CASSEALASAPVGETQYF. The CDR3, as DNA: TGTGCCAGCAGTGAAGCGCTGGCTAGCGCCCCGGTTGGAGAGACCCAGTACTTC.

V is TRBV5-1 and J is TRBJ1-5, with 9 bases aligning to TRBD1. V dropped 3 bases and J dropped 7; count of bases not matched to a gene: 5. Germline values: CDR1 SGHRS, CDR2 YFSETQ. The CDR3 loop spans 14 amino acids. The CDR3 coding sequence is TGCGCCAGCAGCTCGACAGGGGGAAGACAGCCCCAGCATTTT. It specifies CASSSTGGRQPQHF.

The CDR3 here is CASSPAGQAQETQYF. In nucleotides, the CDR3 is TGCGCCAGCAGCCCTGCGGGACAGGCCCAAGAGACCCAGTACTTC. The chain is built from TRBV5-1 and TRBJ2-5; 8 bases line up with TRBD1. The CDR3 consists of 15 residues. Per germline, CDR1 SGHRS and CDR2 YFSETQ. The V and J ends lost 4 bases and 1 base, in that order; junction bases with no gene match: 6.

The chain combines TRBV2 with TRBJ1-1; TRBD1 matches 7 bases. This CDR3 has 16 amino acids. Per germline, CDR1 SNHLY and CDR2 FYNNEI. V trimming: 10 bases; J trimming: 0 bases; junction bases outside the gene matches: 14. The CDR3 loop reads CANPRAQGVMNTEAFF. The CDR3 coding sequence is TGTGCCAACCCCCGAGCCCAGGGGGTCATGAACACTGAAGCTTTCTTT. The variable domain in full, with the rest retrieved from reference TRBV2 and TRBJ1-1, is EPEVTQTPSHQVTQMGQEVILRCVPISNHLYFYWYRQILGQKVEFLVSFYNNEISEKSEIFDDQFSVERPDGSNFTLKIRSTKLEDSAMYFCANPRAQGVMNTEAFFGQGTRLTVV.

In its sample, this clone was seen once. V and J are TRBV7-2 and TRBJ2-3; D is unclear. V was shortened by 0 bases and J by 0 bases, with 4 bases between the two germline ends. Germline-derived CDR1 and CDR2 are SGHTA and FQGNSA. The CDR3 has 14 residues. The DNA for the CDR3 is TGTGCCAGCAGCTTAGCCGGGAGCACAGATACGCAGTATTTT. It translates to CASSLAGSTDTQYF.

This clone was seen a few times. The rearrangement joins TRBV14 to TRBJ2-5; TRBD2 aligns across 7 bases. Germline V CDR1 and CDR2: SGHDN, FVKESK. The CDR3 sequence is 12 residues long. J gave up 5 bases and V 4 bases, and 1 base lay outside the gene matches. As DNA, the CDR3 is TGTGCCAGCAGCCGGGGAGGGGAGACCCAGTACTTC. Protein sequence: CASSRGGETQYF. The full variable domain, rest sourced from reference TRBV14 and TRBJ2-5, is EAGVTQFPSHSVIEKGQTVTLRCDPISGHDNLYWYRRVMGKEIKFLLHFVKESKQDESGMPNNRFLAERTGGTYSTLKVQPAELEDSGVYFCASSRGGETQYFGPGTRLLVL.